These 27 T cell receptor beta chains came from one sample sequenced in a study of shared clonotypes between healthy human individuals. Terminally differentiated effector memory CD45RA+ cells were excluded by CCR7 positive selection of CD45RO-negative cells. The protocol was immunoSEQ multiplex PCR, while the TCRdb copy is restricted to in-frame clones and leaves out a portion. Among roughly 850,000 clones, around 96% were seen once, and the ten largest hold about 0.25%. Sequences were obtained from naive CD8+ T cells sorted from blood. All receptors derive from a young man in good health.

The genes are TRBV7-9 and TRBJ2-2; no definite D call. V was shortened by 6 bases and J by 4 bases, with 6 bases between the two germline ends. The CDR3 has 12 residues. The V gene's germline CDR1 is SEHNR and CDR2 FQNEAQ (reference sequence). Here the CDR3 reads CASRYTTGELFF. CDR3 bases: TGTGCCAGCAGATACACCACCGGGGAGCTGTTTTTT. The full variable domain, completed using reference TRBV7-9 and TRBJ2-2, is DTGVSQNPRHKITKRGQNVTFRCDPISEHNRLYWYRQTLGQGPEFLTYFQNEAQLEKSRLLSDRFSAERPKGSFSTLEIQRTEQGDSAMYLCASRYTTGELFFGEGSRLTVL.

The V gene is TRBV13, the J gene TRBJ2-3, with TRBD2 as a possible D gene (5 bases). Between the trimmed V and J ends, which lost 4 bases and 1 base, there was a span of 9 bases. CDR3 length equals 14 residues. Germline V lookup: CDR1 PRHDT, CDR2 FYEKMQ (reference sequence). In nucleotides, the CDR3 is TGTGCCAGCAGCTCAACCGGGGGCACAGATACGCAGTATTTT. This sequence encodes CASSSTGGTDTQYF.

The chain employs TRBV4-3 and TRBJ1-2; 9 bases match TRBD1. Looked up from germline, CDR1 is LGHNA and CDR2 is YSLEER. Trimming removed 1 base from V and 3 bases from J; junction bases left unmatched: 6. This CDR3 contains 16 residues. CDR3 sequence (DNA): TGCGCCAGCAGCCAAGGAGCCGGGACAGGGTACTATGGCTACACCTTC. This sequence encodes CASSQGAGTGYYGYTF.

This clone was recorded a few times. The chain combines TRBV5-8 with TRBJ2-7; 10 nucleotides line up with TRBD2. The CDR3 covers 14 residues. V trimming: 4 bases; J trimming: 4 bases; junction bases outside the gene matches: 5. Germline V gene sequence: CDR1 SGHTS, CDR2 YDEGEE. CDR3 in DNA: TGTGCCAGCAGCCCCGGGACTAGCGTATACGAGCAGTACTTC. Translated: CASSPGTSVYEQYF. Supplemented by reference TRBV5-8 and TRBJ2-7, the full variable domain reads EAGVTQSPTHLIKTRGQQATLRCSPISGHTSVYWYQQALGLGLQFLLWYDEGEERNRGNFPPRFSGRQFPNYSSELNVNALELEDSALYLCASSPGTSVYEQYFGPGTRLTVT.

This rearrangement joins TRBV18 to TRBJ2-1; a weak D match, TRBD1 (5 bases). Trimming removed 1 base from V and 2 bases from J, with 15 bases in between. Germline V gene lookup returns CDR1 KGHSH and CDR2 LQKENI. This CDR3 comprises 17 residues. The CDR3 loop is CASSPRGLEGTYNEQFF. The CDR3, as DNA: TGTGCCAGCTCACCACGGGGCCTGGAAGGGACCTACAATGAGCAGTTCTTC.

The CDR3 spells CASSLLVAGAHEQFF. The CDR3 nucleotides read TGTGCCAGCAGCTTATTGGTAGCGGGAGCCCATGAGCAGTTCTTC. This chain connects TRBV7-6 to TRBJ2-1, with TRBD2 identical over 9 bases. The germline V gene encodes CDR1 SGHVS and CDR2 FNYEAQ. V dropped 2 bases and J dropped 8; count of bases not matched to a gene: 7. The CDR3 has 15 amino acids.

V and J are TRBV7-9 and TRBJ2-1, with D possibly matching TRBD2 (6 bases). Germline loops: CDR1 SEHNR, CDR2 FQNEAQ (reference sequence). The CDR3 is 15 residues long. Trimming left V 5 bases short and J 7 bases short, with 18 bases between. The CDR3 is CASSPPLAWRNEQFF. CDR3 in DNA: TGTGCCAGCAGCCCACCACTAGCCTGGCGGAATGAGCAGTTCTTC.

The chain carries TRBV10-1 and TRBJ2-1, with D maybe TRBD1 (5 bases). Trimming shortened V by 0 bases and J by 4 bases, and 10 bases separated the two germline ends. CDR1 WNHNN and CDR2 SYGVQD come from the germline V gene (reference sequence). CDR3 size: 15 residues. The CDR3 region is CASSESLTAYNEQFF. CDR3 nucleotides: TGCGCCAGCAGTGAGTCGTTGACAGCTTACAATGAGCAGTTCTTC.

The chain couples TRBV21-1 to TRBJ2-7; the listed D gene, TRBD1, was not tested against the DNA. TRBV21-1 is annotated as a pseudogene. This CDR3 is built from 15 residues. The CDR3 DNA reads as TGTGCCAGCAGCAAATTCCCAGGGAAGGACTACGAGCAGTACTTC. Its protein is CASSKFPGKDYEQYF.

The chain recombines TRBV28 with TRBJ2-3; the match to TRBD2 covers 9 bases. J gave up 6 bases and V 4 bases, and 11 bases lay outside the gene matches. The CDR3 totals 16 residues. CDR1 is MDHEN, CDR2 SYDVKM, per germline. The chain's CDR3 is CASSSSSGIVWDTQYF. In DNA form, the CDR3 reads TGTGCCAGCAGTTCCTCTAGCGGGATAGTGTGGGATACGCAGTATTTT.

This chain uses TRBV4-1 with TRBJ2-2; D remains unclear. With 4 bases removed from V and 7 bases from J, the gap between germline ends came to 13 bases. This CDR3 is built from 14 residues. Germline-derived CDR1 and CDR2 are MGHRA and YSYEKL. This CDR3 is CASSPDLLGGELFF. The CDR3 DNA follows: TGCGCCAGCAGCCCCGACCTGTTAGGCGGGGAGCTGTTTTTT.

This chain joins TRBV7-9 and TRBJ2-5, with 8 positions matching TRBD1. The CDR3 contains 13 residues. Germline V gives CDR1 SEHNR, CDR2 FQNEAQ (reference sequence). Trimming took 8 bases from V and 5 from J; bases not matched to a gene: 7. The CDR3 loop is CASRQGITETQYF. The CDR3 nucleotides read TGTGCCAGCCGACAGGGGATCACCGAGACCCAGTACTTC.

This clone was seen just once. V and J are TRBV7-2 and TRBJ2-7, with D unclear. The germline V gene encodes CDR1 SGHTA and CDR2 FQGNSA. Trimming took off 3 bases at V and 3 bases at J, with 12 bases between the two ends. CDR3 length: 14 residues. As DNA, the CDR3 is TGTGCCAGCAGCTTGTTAAGGGATGGCTACGAGCAGTACTTC. Protein sequence: CASSLLRDGYEQYF.

This clone was seen just once. The chain is built from TRBV27 and TRBJ2-1; D is undetermined. Trimming stripped 1 base from V and 5 bases from J, with 6 bases between. CDR3 size: 13 residues. Germline V CDR1 and CDR2: MNHEY, SMNVEV (reference sequence). In DNA form, the CDR3 reads TGTGCCAGCAGTTTATTGGCAAACAATGAGCAGTTCTTC. Its translation: CASSLLANNEQFF.

A note on this clone: Germline and junction disagree at one end, which may indicate a read error. The rearrangement uses TRBV9 and TRBJ2-1; no clear D. The CDR3 sequence is 13 residues long. The germline V gene has CDR1 SGDLS and CDR2 YYNGEE. In DNA form, the CDR3 reads TGTGCCAGCAGCCCCGAGTCCTCCAATGAGCAGTTCTTC. Protein sequence: CASSPESSNEQFF.

Only one count was recorded for this clone. The rearrangement joins TRBV7-9 to TRBJ2-5; tentative D call: TRBD2 (5 bases). This CDR3 has 12 amino acids. Germline assignment: CDR1 SEHNR and CDR2 FQNEAQ (reference sequence). Trimming cost V 4 bases and J 5 bases, with 8 bases left between them. The CDR3 nucleotides read TGTGCCAGCAGCTCGACGGGGGAGACCCAGTACTTC. Protein sequence: CASSSTGETQYF.

The chain joins TRBV18 to TRBJ1-2, with TRBD1 as a possible D gene (5 bases). The CDR3 contains 16 residues. Trimming removed 3 bases at V and 0 bases at J, with 14 bases between. CDR1 is KGHSH and CDR2 is LQKENI in the germline V gene. The CDR3 sequence is CASSPAALGANYGYTF. As DNA, the CDR3 is TGTGCCAGCTCACCGGCAGCCCTAGGGGCTAACTATGGCTACACCTTC.

V and J are TRBV25-1 and TRBJ2-5, with 12 bases fitting TRBD2. The CDR3 totals 16 residues. V dropped 4 bases and J dropped 6; count of bases not matched to a gene: 9. The V gene's germline CDR1 is MGHDK and CDR2 SYGVNS. The CDR3 here is CASSGLAGASAQTQYF. The CDR3 nucleotides read TGTGCCAGCAGTGGACTAGCGGGAGCTTCCGCGCAGACCCAGTACTTC.

The chain combines TRBV27 with TRBJ2-7; TRBD2 is a possible D gene (5 bases). CDR3 length equals 15 residues. Looked up from germline, CDR1 is MNHEY and CDR2 is SMNVEV (reference sequence). Trimming pared 5 bases from V and 0 bases from J, leaving 14 bases between. The CDR3 DNA follows: TGTGCCAGCAGTCCGCAGGAGGCTCTCTCCTACGAGCAGTACTTC. Translation gives CASSPQEALSYEQYF.

Here the CDR3 reads CASSSRDSYGYTF. The CDR3 DNA sequence: TGTGCCAGCAGCTCCCGGGACAGCTATGGCTACACCTTC. The chain links TRBV9 to TRBJ1-2; TRBD1 matches 7 bases. The CDR3 sequence is 13 residues long. Trimming removed 4 bases from V and 4 bases from J; junction bases left unmatched: 4. Germline V gene sequence: CDR1 SGDLS, CDR2 YYNGEE.

This clone was recorded once. V usage is TRBV2 and J usage is TRBJ2-1; no definite D call. The germline V and J ends were trimmed by 6 bases and 0 bases, with 12 bases remaining between them. CDR1 is SNHLY and CDR2 is FYNNEI in the germline V gene. This CDR3 region has 15 residues. The CDR3 protein is CASRQLTSSYNEQFF. The CDR3 nucleotides are TGTGCCAGCAGACAACTCACGAGCTCCTACAATGAGCAGTTCTTC.

This sequence joins TRBV7-9 and TRBJ2-7, with D unresolved. Per the germline V gene, CDR1 is SEHNR and CDR2 is FQNEAQ (reference sequence). The V gene lost 4 bases and the J gene lost 7 bases, with 14 bases spanning the gap. The CDR3 sequence is 13 residues long. CDR3 bases: TGTGCCAGCAGCTCCGATCGGTTCGGGGAGCAGTACTTC. Its protein product is CASSSDRFGEQYF.

The rearrangement joins TRBV19 to TRBJ2-3, with TRBD1 matching 8 bases. Trimming cost V 5 bases and J 1 base; bases outside gene matches: 8. The germline V gene has CDR1 LNHDA and CDR2 SQIVND (reference sequence). This CDR3 has 16 amino acids. The DNA for the CDR3 is TGTGCCAGTAGTCTGACCCCGGGACAGGGCACAGATACGCAGTATTTT. It is translated as CASSLTPGQGTDTQYF.

The chain is built from TRBV6-6 and TRBJ2-2, with 7 bases that match TRBD2. The V and J ends lost 0 bases and 6 bases, in that order; junction bases with no gene match: 4. Germline V gene lookup returns CDR1 MNHNY and CDR2 SVGAGI (reference sequence). This CDR3 is 15 amino acids long. As DNA, the CDR3 is TGTGCCAGCAGTTACTCGGCAGGGAGGGCCGGGGAGCTGTTTTTT. It is translated as CASSYSAGRAGELFF.

This clone was observed a single time. The chain recombines TRBV6-1 with TRBJ1-5; 7 nucleotides match TRBD1. Germline values: CDR1 MNHNS, CDR2 SASEGT. This CDR3 region has 16 residues. V was pared by 4 bases and J by 0 bases, with 6 bases of the junction left unmatched. The CDR3 is CASSVDRVNSNQPQHF. CDR3 DNA: TGTGCCAGCAGTGTAGACAGGGTCAATAGCAATCAGCCCCAGCATTTT.

The genes are TRBV5-6 and TRBJ2-1; the D call may be TRBD1 or TRBD2 (5 bases each). With 0 bases removed from V and 8 bases from J, the gap between germline ends came to 15 bases. CDR1 and CDR2 from the germline V gene are SGHDT and YYEEEE. The CDR3 consists of 15 residues. CDR3 residues: CASSLAWGSWDEQFF. The CDR3 nucleotides are TGTGCCAGCAGCTTGGCGTGGGGGAGTTGGGATGAGCAGTTCTTC.

The V gene is TRBV5-1, the J gene TRBJ2-5; 9 bases line up with TRBD2. The CDR3 consists of 16 residues. Unmatched junction bases numbered 4, after V lost 0 bases and J lost 1 base. Germline CDR1 SGHRS, CDR2 YFSETQ. The DNA for the CDR3 is TGCGCCAGCAGCTTGGGGGTAGCGGGAGTCCAAGAGACCCAGTACTTC. It yields the protein CASSLGVAGVQETQYF.